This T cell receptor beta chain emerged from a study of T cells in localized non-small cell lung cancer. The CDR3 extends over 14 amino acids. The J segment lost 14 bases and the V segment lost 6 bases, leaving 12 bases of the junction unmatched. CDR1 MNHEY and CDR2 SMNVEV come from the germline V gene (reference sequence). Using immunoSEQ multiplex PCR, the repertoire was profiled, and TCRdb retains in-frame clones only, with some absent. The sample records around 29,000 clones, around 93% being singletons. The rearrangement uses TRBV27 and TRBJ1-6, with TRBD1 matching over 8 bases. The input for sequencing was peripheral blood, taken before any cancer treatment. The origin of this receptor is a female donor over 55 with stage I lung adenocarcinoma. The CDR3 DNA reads TGTGCCAGCAGATATGGACAGGGATCTTTAGCCCTCCACTTT. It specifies CASRYGQGSLALHF.